What follows are 15 T cell receptor beta chains derived from one specimen sequenced in a study of blood T cell repertoires in COVID-19. Clones were sequenced by immunoSEQ multiplex PCR, and TCRdb holds only the in-frame ones, with some missing. The sample includes more than 120,000 clones, approximately 84% seen only once; the top ten take roughly 2.6%. The sample was peripheral blood. The receptors stem from a human donor with acute or convalescent COVID-19. The donor label of this sample is uncertain.

The genes are TRBV28 and TRBJ2-7, with TRBD1 matching 7 bases. The ends lost 5 bases at V and 3 bases at J; junction bases unmatched: 7. The germline V gene encodes CDR1 MDHEN and CDR2 SYDVKM. The CDR3 covers 14 residues. This chain's CDR3 is CASSRPGTVYEQYF. The CDR3 nucleotides are TGTGCCAGCAGTCGTCCCGGGACAGTCTACGAGCAGTACTTC.

This clone appeared once. The J gene is TRBJ2-1, the V gene TRBV10-1; 9 nucleotides agree with TRBD2. Unmatched junction bases numbered 7, after V lost 7 bases and J lost 0 bases. The CDR3 length is 16 residues. CDR1 is WNHNN, CDR2 SYGVQD, per germline (reference sequence). The CDR3, as DNA: TGCGCCAGCAACGCGGGGGGGCCGAGCTCCTACAATGAGCAGTTCTTC. It translates to CASNAGGPSSYNEQFF.

This chain connects TRBV15 to TRBJ1-2; unclear D gene. With 1 base removed from V and 6 bases from J, the gap between germline ends came to 9 bases. Germline V gives CDR1 LNHNV, CDR2 YYDKDF (reference sequence). The CDR3 consists of 13 residues. CDR3 coding DNA: TGTGCCACCAGCAGAGGAGGCGGCGATGGCTACACCTTC. Residues: CATSRGGGDGYTF.

The V gene is TRBV24-1, the J gene TRBJ1-1; tentative D call: TRBD1 (5 bases). Trimming removed 5 bases at V and 1 base at J, with 10 bases between. The CDR3 consists of 14 residues. The germline V gene has CDR1 KGHDR and CDR2 SFDVKD. CDR3 nucleotide sequence: TGTGCCACCAGTGGTCGCGGGGGGAACACTGAAGCTTTCTTT. It codes for CATSGRGGNTEAFF.

V gene TRBV4-2 combines with J gene TRBJ2-3; 9 positions match TRBD2. This CDR3 contains 14 residues. The V gene end was trimmed by 3 bases and the J gene end by 6 bases; junction bases not matched to a gene: 4. Germline V gene data show CDR1 as LGHNA and CDR2 as YNFKEQ. The CDR3 spells CASSQGTSGDTQYF. CDR3 coding DNA: TGTGCCAGCAGCCAGGGTACTAGCGGGGATACGCAGTATTTT.

This chain joins TRBV7-3 and TRBJ2-3; D is uncertain. The CDR3 is made up of 13 amino acids. The ends were cut back, 5 bases at V and 2 bases at J, with 8 bases in the middle. Germline V gene sequence: CDR1 SGHTA, CDR2 FQGTGA. CDR3 nucleotide sequence: TGTGCCAGCAGCACCTTGGCCACAGATACGCAGTATTTT. Translating gives CASSTLATDTQYF.

This chain links TRBV10-3 with TRBJ1-4, with D possibly TRBD1 on 5 matching bases. CDR3 length: 12 residues. Trimming took off 11 bases at V and 4 bases at J, with 11 bases between the two ends. Germline V gene lookup returns CDR1 ENHRY and CDR2 SYGVKD. This CDR3 is CASKGYNEKLFF. CDR3 nucleotides: TGTGCCTCCAAGGGGTATAATGAAAAACTGTTTTTT.

The chain is built from TRBV19 and TRBJ1-2; 7 bases agree with TRBD1. The CDR3 is made up of 13 amino acids. V trimming: 3 bases; J trimming: 4 bases; junction bases outside the gene matches: 2. Per germline, CDR1 LNHDA and CDR2 SQIVND (reference sequence). Here the CDR3 reads CASSMNRGYGYTF. CDR3 nucleotides: TGTGCCAGTAGTATGAACAGGGGCTATGGCTACACCTTC.

This clone was detected a few times. The rearrangement links TRBV7-3 to TRBJ2-2; tentatively, D is TRBD2 (6 bases). The CDR3 runs to 16 residues. Germline V gene sequence: CDR1 SGHTA, CDR2 FQGTGA. V lost 1 base to trimming and J lost 7 bases, with 16 bases between them. The chain's CDR3 is CASSLNVPSANGELFF. CDR3 bases: TGTGCCAGCAGCTTAAATGTTCCTAGCGCGAACGGGGAGCTGTTTTTT.

The rearrangement joins TRBV19 to TRBJ2-3; TRBD2 might be the D (6 bases). CDR1 and CDR2 (germline): LNHDA, SQIVND (reference sequence). Trimming stripped 4 bases from V and 4 bases from J, with 9 bases between. CDR3 size: 13 residues. CDR3 nucleotides: TGTGCCAGTAGTAGGAGGGCCTCAGATACGCAGTATTTT. The encoded protein is CASSRRASDTQYF.

The rearrangement joins TRBV5-1 to TRBJ1-2; 10 nucleotides line up with TRBD1. Germline V CDR1 and CDR2: SGHRS, YFSETQ. This CDR3 comprises 16 residues. V shed 0 bases and J 2 bases; nucleotides not matched to a gene: 4. Written as DNA, the CDR3 is TGCGCCAGCAGCTTGGGACAGGGGGCGAGGAACTATGGCTACACCTTC. Translation gives CASSLGQGARNYGYTF.

CDR3 region: CASSLAGSGYTF. The CDR3 DNA is TGTGCCAGCAGCTTAGCCGGTTCTGGCTACACCTTC. The chain couples TRBV7-2 to TRBJ1-2; D is undetermined. Trimming took 0 bases from V and 7 from J, leaving 6 bases between them. The germline CDR1 and CDR2 sequences are SGHTA and FQGNSA. The CDR3 loop spans 12 amino acids.

The V gene is TRBV6-5, the J gene TRBJ1-1; maybe TRBD1 (6 bases). The CDR3 runs 15 residues. Looked up from germline, CDR1 is MNHEY and CDR2 is SVGAGI. V dropped 2 bases and J dropped 5 bases, with 15 bases sitting between them. CDR3 protein: CASSYEVTGTTEAFF. CDR3 DNA sequence: TGTGCCAGCAGTTACGAGGTTACAGGGACGACTGAAGCTTTCTTT.

A few counts support this clone. The chain links TRBV19 to TRBJ1-5; D may be TRBD1 (5 bases). Germline CDR1 reads LNHDA; CDR2 reads SQIVND (reference sequence). The V end was cut by 8 bases, the J end by 0 bases, with 14 bases between. CDR3 length: 15 residues. The CDR3 nucleotides are TGTGCCAGTCAAAAAGGGGTTTTTAGCAATCAGCCCCAGCATTTT. Translation gives CASQKGVFSNQPQHF.

This clone was recorded once. This chain links TRBV11-2 with TRBJ2-3, with TRBD1 identical over 7 bases. J was trimmed by 5 bases and V by 1 base; bases with no gene match: 3. Germline V gene sequence: CDR1 SGHAT, CDR2 FQNNGV. This CDR3 contains 14 residues. Here the CDR3 DNA reads TGTGCCAGCAGCTTAGGACAGGGAGTAGATACGCAGTATTTT. Its protein product is CASSLGQGVDTQYF.